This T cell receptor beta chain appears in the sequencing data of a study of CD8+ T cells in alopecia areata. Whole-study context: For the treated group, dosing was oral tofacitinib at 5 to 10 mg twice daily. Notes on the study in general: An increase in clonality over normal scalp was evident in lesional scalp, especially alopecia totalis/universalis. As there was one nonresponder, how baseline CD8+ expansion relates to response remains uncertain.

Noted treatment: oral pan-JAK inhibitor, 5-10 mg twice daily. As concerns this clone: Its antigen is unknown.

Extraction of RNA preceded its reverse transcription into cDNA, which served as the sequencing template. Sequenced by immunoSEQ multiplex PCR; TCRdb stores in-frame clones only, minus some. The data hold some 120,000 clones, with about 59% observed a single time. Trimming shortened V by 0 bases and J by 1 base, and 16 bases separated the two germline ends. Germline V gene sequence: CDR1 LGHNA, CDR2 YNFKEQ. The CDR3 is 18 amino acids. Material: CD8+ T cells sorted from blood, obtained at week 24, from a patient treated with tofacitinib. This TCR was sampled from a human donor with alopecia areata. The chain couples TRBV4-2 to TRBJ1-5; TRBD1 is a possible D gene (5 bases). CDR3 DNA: TGTGCCAGCAGCCAAGATACCCGAGTGGGGGGGAGCAATCAGCCCCAGCATTTT. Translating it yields CASSQDTRVGGSNQPQHF.